Below, 11 T cell receptor beta chains from the same sample are listed, as sequenced in a study of T cells in Graves' hyperthyroidism and ophthalmopathy (dated by TCRdb to between 2018 and 2021). Library creation used multiplex PCR. The run used an Illumina HiSeq 2000. The TCR beta CDR3 regions were amplified from RNA transcripts. The first round of RT-PCR for the TCR CDR3 was performed with the HTBI primer set and the Qiagen OneStep RT-PCR kit. TCRdb trimmed the raw reads at Q25, called clones with MiXCR and kept productive beta chains. Identical CDR3 protein sequences are pooled into one entry, listed with their most common genes and DNA. The sample profile shows 400,000 to 500,000 distinct CDR3 sequences; approximately 15% of them were found once. Clones ranked in the top ten supply around 17% of the sample. Specimen: blood. The receptor source for this set is a woman aged 18 to 35 with Graves' hyperthyroidism.

This clonotype was found many times. V usage is TRBV20-1 and J usage is TRBJ2-2; D not resolved. Germline CDR1 and CDR2: DFQATT and SNEGSKA (reference sequence). V was pared by 1 base and J by 5 bases, with 11 bases between. This CDR3 is built from 14 residues. CDR3 sequence reads: CSARVLNPTGELFF. CDR3 sequence (DNA): TGCAGTGCTAGAGTCTTGAACCCAACCGGGGAGCTGTTTTTT.

The table lists this clonotype with a few counts. The V gene is TRBV19, the J gene TRBJ1-5; D gene unclear. V lost 6 bases and J 12 bases, leaving 15 bases between the germline ends. The CDR3 spans 12 residues. The germline gives CDR1 LNHDA, CDR2 SQIVND (reference sequence). The CDR3 protein is CASSIPTGGQHF. The CDR3 bases are TGTGCCAGTAGCATCCCCACCGGTGGCCAGCATTTT.

This clonotype occurred a few times. V gene TRBV18 combines with J gene TRBJ1-1, with D possibly being TRBD1 (6 bases). Germline CDR1 KGHSH, CDR2 LQKENI. V was trimmed by 2 bases and J by 12 bases, leaving 22 bases between them. CDR3 length: 15 amino acids. The CDR3 sequence is CASSPGRGHRGETFF. The DNA of the CDR3 is TGTGCCAGCTCACCAGGTCGGGGACACCGGGGAGAAACTTTCTTT.

This clonotype was picked up a small number of times. V usage is TRBV20-1 and J usage is TRBJ2-3; 13 bases map to TRBD2. Per the germline V gene, CDR1 is DFQATT and CDR2 is SNEGSKA (reference sequence). Trimming cost V 2 bases and J 4 bases; bases outside gene matches: 6. This CDR3 has 16 amino acids. The CDR3 protein is CSARQWTSGSADTQYF. CDR3 sequence (DNA): TGCAGTGCTAGACAGTGGACTAGCGGGAGTGCAGATACGCAGTATTTT.

This clonotype showed up many times. V usage is TRBV10-3 and J usage is TRBJ1-2; the match to TRBD1 covers 7 bases. CDR1 and CDR2 (germline): ENHRY, SYGVKD. This CDR3 is 16 amino acids long. With V trimmed by 3 bases and J by 7 bases, 14 bases remained unmatched. The CDR3 bases are TGTGCCATCAGTGATTCGACAGGGCCGGATCCTTCTGGCTACACCTTC. Protein sequence: CAISDSTGPDPSGYTF.

This clonotype was recorded a few times. This chain uses TRBV6-5 with TRBJ2-1; 11 bases align to TRBD1. The CDR3 is made up of 15 amino acids. The ends lost 3 bases at V and 8 bases at J; junction bases unmatched: 6. The germline V gene has CDR1 MNHEY and CDR2 SVGAGI. This chain's CDR3 is CASSYQDRGRHEQFF. The CDR3 DNA reads TGTGCCAGCAGTTATCAGGACAGGGGGCGACATGAGCAGTTCTTC.

In regard to this clonotype: A much larger clone differs from this one at a single base, so this may be a read error. The rearrangement uses TRBV7-8 and TRBJ2-7; D is perhaps TRBD2 (5 bases). Trimming removed 5 bases from V and 5 bases from J, with 16 bases in between. The CDR3 extends over 14 amino acids. From germline, CDR1 is SGHVS and CDR2 FQNEAQ. CDR3 nucleotides: TGTGCCAGCAGCCCGCCCGACGACTACGACGAGCAGTACTTC. Amino acids: CASSPPDDYDEQYF. Variable domain in full (rest from reference TRBV7-8 and TRBJ2-7): GAGVSQSPRYKVAKRGQDVALRCDPISGHVSLFWYQQALGQGPEFLTYFQNEAQLDKSGLPSDRFFAERPEGSVSTLKIQRTQQEDSAVYLCASSPPDDYDEQYFGPGTRLTVT.

Concerning this clonotype itself: Possible read error: a much larger clone is one base away. CDR3 protein: CASSQLRAGQGYQSPLHF. CDR3 nucleotides: TGTGCCAGCAGCCAACTTCGCGCGGGACAGGGGTATCAGTCACCCCTCCACTTT. The V gene is TRBV14, the J gene TRBJ1-6; 10 bases fit TRBD1. Germline trimming cut 2 bases from V and 10 bases from J; bases unmatched to any gene: 14. Germline-derived CDR1 and CDR2 are SGHDN and FVKESK. This CDR3 region has 18 residues. Drawing the rest from reference TRBV14 and TRBJ1-6, the complete variable domain is EAGVTQFPSHSVIEKGQTVTLRCDPISGHDNLYWYRRVMGKEIKFLLHFVKESKQDESGMPNNRFLAERTGGTYSTLKVQPAELEDSGVYFCASSQLRAGQGYQSPLHFGNGTRLTVT.

J is TRBJ2-5 and V is TRBV13; D could derive from TRBD1 or TRBD2 (5 bases each). Trimming took off 4 bases at V and 5 bases at J, with 20 bases between the two ends. CDR1 PRHDT and CDR2 FYEKMQ come from the germline V gene (reference sequence). This CDR3 is 16 amino acids long. Written as DNA, the CDR3 is TGTGCCAGCAGCTCCTTGGGGACGGACCACCGGGAGACCCAGTACTTC. It encodes CASSSLGTDHRETQYF.

This clonotype showed up just a few times. The chain combines TRBV20-1 with TRBJ1-2; 9 bases are shared with TRBD1. The V gene's germline CDR1 is DFQATT and CDR2 SNEGSKA (reference sequence). With V trimmed by 5 bases and J by 2 bases, 6 bases remained unmatched. This CDR3 spans 14 amino acids. The CDR3 DNA reads TGCAGTGCTGCATACAGGGGGCAGAACTATGGCTACACCTTC. Its protein product is CSAAYRGQNYGYTF.

There are a few counts of this clonotype. The rearrangement uses TRBV4-1 and TRBJ1-5, with no clear D. V dropped 0 bases and J dropped 11 bases, with 11 bases sitting between them. CDR1 MGHRA and CDR2 YSYEKL come from the germline V gene. CDR3 length equals 13 residues. CDR3: CASSQDSGLSQHF. CDR3 DNA sequence: TGCGCCAGCAGCCAAGACTCTGGCCTTTCCCAGCATTTT.